The table lists the clone carrying this T cell receptor beta chain with a few counts. No antigen is known for it. UMIs and a universal primer site were added when TCR cDNA was made by 5'RACE template switching. TCRdb ran MiXCR on the 5' RACE reads and lists one entry per CDR3 protein. Among under 600,000 distinct CDR3 sequences listed, roughly 14% were seen once. This CDR3 is built from 17 residues. The V gene's germline CDR1 is MNHEY and CDR2 SVGAGI. The ends lost 7 bases at V and 0 bases at J; junction bases unmatched: 9. The record originates from a study of T cells after yellow fever vaccination. Whole-study findings and limits: Booster samples showed a return of most primary-vaccination clones (roughly 96% CD4, around 88% CD8). A secondary response was less intense yet reached its peak sooner, at day 5 versus 15. Within FACS-sorted repertoires, abundant clonotypes contaminating from the bulk population could be present.

The V and J genes are TRBV6-5 and TRBJ1-6; 7 nucleotides line up with TRBD1. The source is a man under 40 who received the YFV17D yellow fever vaccine. This specimen consisted of PBMCs, obtained on the day of the yellow fever booster vaccination. CDR3 in amino acids: CASIRDRESSYNSPLHF. CDR3 coding DNA: TGTGCCAGCATAAGGGACAGAGAAAGCTCCTATAATTCACCCCTCCACTTT.